This T cell receptor beta chain was identified in a study of patients and donors after allogeneic stem cell transplantation. TCRdb itself ran the RT-PCR reads through MiXCR, one entry per CDR3 protein. The sample includes approximately 200,000 distinct CDR3 sequences, 41% seen only once; the top ten take around 35%. Germline CDR1 reads SQVTM; CDR2 reads ANQGSEA. The CDR3 spans 14 residues. The V gene lost 3 bases and the J gene lost 4 bases, with 13 bases spanning the gap. This sequence joins TRBV29-1 and TRBJ2-1; the D gene is possibly TRBD2 (6 bases). The source is a human donor who was either an allogeneic HSCT recipient or a stem cell or donor lymphocyte infusion donor (not recorded which). It is not recorded whose cells these are; they may come from a transplant donor. The sample taken for sequencing was blood, either unsorted or a sorted T cell fraction (not recorded which). The CDR3, as DNA: TGCAGCGTTGATAGGGCGGGGATTTACAATGAGCAGTTCTTC. Its protein is CSVDRAGIYNEQFF.